This TCR beta chain was identified during a study of blood T cell repertoires in COVID-19. Study-level background: Spain, Italy and the United States supplied samples that represented acute and convalescent COVID-19. T cells, B-cell-depleted T cells, or PBMCs supplied cDNA or gDNA.

Per germline, CDR1 MNHEY and CDR2 SVGEGT. The CDR3 length is 17 residues. V trimming: 6 bases; J trimming: 0 bases; junction bases outside the gene matches: 7. Original data processing: Amplified reference gene primers provided the basis for estimating nucleated cell counts. Data came from immunoSEQ multiplex PCR; TCRdb stores just in-frame clones and leaves some out. V and J calls and clone size come straight from that table; D and trimming were deduced from the DNA. The repertoire holds hundreds of thousands of clones, 90% seen once, with about 1.8% in the top ten. Each participant's cohort was designated according to participant-reported clinical history. This clone was observed a single time.

Sequencing was done on a sample of PBMCs or T cells enriched from blood (not recorded which). The receptor was isolated from a woman aged 18-30 years with acute COVID-19. V is TRBV6-2 or TRBV6-3 and J is TRBJ2-7; 14 bases map to TRBD2. CDR3 sequence reads: CASSQGLAGGTSYEQYF. CDR3 DNA: TGTGCCAGCAGCCAAGGACTAGCGGGAGGAACCTCCTACGAGCAGTACTTC.